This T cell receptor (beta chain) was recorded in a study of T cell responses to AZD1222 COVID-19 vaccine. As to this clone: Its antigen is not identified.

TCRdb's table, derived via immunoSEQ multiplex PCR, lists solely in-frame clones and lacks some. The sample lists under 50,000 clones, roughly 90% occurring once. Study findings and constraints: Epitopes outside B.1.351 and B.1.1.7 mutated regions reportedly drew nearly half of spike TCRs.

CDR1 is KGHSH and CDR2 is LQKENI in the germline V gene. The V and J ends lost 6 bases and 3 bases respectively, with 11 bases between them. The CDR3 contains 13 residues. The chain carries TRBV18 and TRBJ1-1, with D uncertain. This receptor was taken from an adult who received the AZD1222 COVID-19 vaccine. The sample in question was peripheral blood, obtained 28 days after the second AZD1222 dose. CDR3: CASSSAADTEAFF. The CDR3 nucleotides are TGTGCCAGCTCGTCCGCAGCGGACACTGAAGCTTTCTTT. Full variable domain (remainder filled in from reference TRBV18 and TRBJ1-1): NAGVMQNPRHLVRRRGQEARLRCSPMKGHSHVYWYRQLPEEGLKFMVYLQKENIIDESGMPKERFSAEFPKEGPSILRIQQVVRGDSAAYFCASSSAADTEAFFGQGTRLTVV.